The rows below give T cell receptor beta chains drawn from one sample of a study of cytomegalovirus exposure and HLA in healthy donors. Clones were read by immunoSEQ multiplex PCR, and TCRdb kept only the in-frame ones, dropping some. The sample has around 300,000 clones, around 66% seen once. Material: PBMCs. The receptors derive from a female donor in good health and CMV-seronegative. Each CDR3 is given with its conserved first and last residue. D genes are given only for firm matches. The size entry is marked missing in some rows and otherwise reads once, few, many or a size class.

TGCGCCAGCAGCGGAGCGGGGGGATTACTTGCAACTAATGAAAAACTGTTTTTT,CASSGAGGLLATNEKLFF,few,NA,TRBV5-1,TRBJ1-4
TGCGCCACCGACTTGCGGGCCGAGCAGTACTTC,CATDLRAEQYF,once,NA,TRBV5-1,TRBJ2-7
TGTGCCAGCAGTTACGGGCACAATCAGCCCCAGCATTTT,CASSYGHNQPQHF,NA,NA,TRBV6-5,TRBJ1-5
TGTGCCAGCAGCGCCCTAGCAATCGATGAGCAGTTCTTC,CASSALAIDEQFF,NA,NA,TRBV9,TRBJ2-1
TGTGCCAGCAGCTTAGGGGGCATTGAAGCTTTCTTT,CASSLGGIEAFF,NA,TRBD1,TRBV5-6,TRBJ1-1
TGTGCCAGTAGTGTTGGACTAGCGGGCGGAAGTATGACAGATACGCAGTATTTT,CASSVGLAGGSMTDTQYF,once,TRBD2,TRBV19,TRBJ2-3
TGTGCCAGCAGTCAAAAAACCCATAGCCTTATACTAGCGCCGAAGGTCGCAGATACGCAGTATTTT,CASSQKTHSLILAPKVADTQYF,NA,TRBD2,TRBV28,TRBJ2-3
TGTGCCAGCGACAGGAAGAACACTGAAGCTTTCTTT,CASDRKNTEAFF,NA,NA,TRBV6-1,TRBJ1-1
TGCGCCAGCCGCCAGACCGGTGCCCCAGGCTACGAGCAGTACTTC,CASRQTGAPGYEQYF,NA,NA,TRBV5-1,TRBJ2-7
TGTGCCAGCAGGGACCCGGGACAGGGGGAAAAACTGTTTTTT,CASRDPGQGEKLFF,NA,TRBD1,TRBV27,TRBJ1-4
TGTGCCAGCAGTCCCCGAGGTGGCAGGGGGCGAGACGAGCAGTACTTC,CASSPRGGRGRDEQYF,few,TRBD1,TRBV27,TRBJ2-7
TGCGCCAGCAGCCAAGATCGTGGAGGGAGCGGCTACACCTTC,CASSQDRGGSGYTF,NA,NA,TRBV4-1,TRBJ1-2
TGTGCCAGTAGTATGAGCGGGGCAAACATTCAGTACTTC,CASSMSGANIQYF,once,TRBD2,TRBV19,TRBJ2-4
TGTGCTAGTGGTTTGCCCCGAGGGTTTCCTAACTATGGCTACACCTTC,CASGLPRGFPNYGYTF,few,NA,TRBV12-5,TRBJ1-2
TGTGCCTGGAGTACTGGCCGGGGCGAGCAGTACTTC,CAWSTGRGEQYF,few,NA,TRBV30,TRBJ2-7
TGCGCCAGCAGCTTGCCAGAAGAGACCCAGTACTTC,CASSLPEETQYF,NA,NA,TRBV5-1,TRBJ2-5
TGTGCCAGTAGTCCCGGGACAGCCGAGTGGGAGACCCAGTACTTC,CASSPGTAEWETQYF,NA,TRBD1,TRBV19,TRBJ2-5
TGTGCCAGCAGCCATGCAACTAGCGGGAGATGGTATGAGCAGTTCTTC,CASSHATSGRWYEQFF,NA,TRBD2,TRBV7-9,TRBJ2-1
TGTGCCAGCAGCCAAAGGCAGGGGGGAAAGTGGACCATATATTTT,CASSQRQGGKWTIYF,NA,NA,TRBV21-1,TRBJ1-3
TGTGCCAGCAGCTTGGTTGGCCGCCTCTCCTATAATTCACCCCTCCACTTT,CASSLVGRLSYNSPLHF,NA,NA,TRBV5-6,TRBJ1-6
TGTGCCAGCAGTCGCGGACAGGGGAATAGATACGAGCAGTACTTC,CASSRGQGNRYEQYF,NA,TRBD1,TRBV5-4,TRBJ2-7
TGTGCCAGCACTGTAGTAGCGGGAGGGCCGGGAGAGCAGTACTTC,CASTVVAGGPGEQYF,NA,TRBD2,TRBV6-6,TRBJ2-7
TGTGCCATCCGCAGGGACTCTAACACAGATACGCAGTATTTT,CAIRRDSNTDTQYF,NA,NA,TRBV10-3,TRBJ2-3
TGTGCCAGCGGGCTTCTCTATGGCTACACCTTC,CASGLLYGYTF,NA,NA,TRBV28,TRBJ1-2
TGTGCCAGCAGTGGGACTCCACGCACCGGGGAGCTGTTTTTT,CASSGTPRTGELFF,NA,NA,TRBV2,TRBJ2-2
TGTGCCAGCAGCTTAGATCTGGGGGGGTTGGAGACCCAGTACTTC,CASSLDLGGLETQYF,NA,TRBD2,TRBV11-2,TRBJ2-5
TGTTCCAGCAGCTTACATCCCCATCCGAGCTCCTACAATGAGCAGTTCTTC,CSSSLHPHPSSYNEQFF,NA,NA,TRBV7-9,TRBJ2-1
TGTGCCTGGAGTGTAACCGGACAGGGAGTGGTGGCGGAGACCCAGTACTTC,CAWSVTGQGVVAETQYF,NA,TRBD1,TRBV30,TRBJ2-5
TGTGCCAGCTCATTTATAGCGGGAGGGCCACCTGGCAATGAGCAGTTCTTC,CASSFIAGGPPGNEQFF,NA,TRBD2,TRBV18,TRBJ2-1
TGTGCCAGCTTGAACCCTAGCGGGAGTTACGAGCAGTACTTC,CASLNPSGSYEQYF,few,TRBD2,TRBV7-8,TRBJ2-7
TGTGCCAGCAGCTCGGCCGGACAGGATTCTAATGAAAAACTGTTTTTT,CASSSAGQDSNEKLFF,once,TRBD1,TRBV11-3,TRBJ1-4
TGCGCCAGCAGCCAAGATCAAGGGGCTTGGACAGACAAACTGTTTTTT,CASSQDQGAWTDKLFF,few,NA,TRBV4-1,TRBJ1-4
TGCAGCGTTGAAGATCCGCTAGCGGGAGAGACCCAGTACTTC,CSVEDPLAGETQYF,NA,TRBD2,TRBV29-1,TRBJ2-5
TGTGCCAGCAGTGAAGCGCTTCGCGGGAGGGTTTACAATGAGCAGTTCTTC,CASSEALRGRVYNEQFF,NA,TRBD2,TRBV6-1,TRBJ2-1
TGTGCCAGCAGTTACACCGGACTAGCGGGGGGCTACGAGCAGTACTTC,CASSYTGLAGGYEQYF,NA,TRBD2,TRBV6-6,TRBJ2-7
TGTGCCAGCAGTGGGGGACACTACGAGCAGTACTTC,CASSGGHYEQYF,NA,NA,TRBV2,TRBJ2-7
TGCGCCAGCAGCCAAGAAAAGCGGGAGATCGATGAGCAGTTCTTC,CASSQEKREIDEQFF,NA,TRBD2,TRBV4-1,TRBJ2-1
TGTGCCAGCAGCTTGGACCCAGGATACGAGCAGTACTTC,CASSLDPGYEQYF,NA,NA,TRBV5-5,TRBJ2-7
TGTGCCAGCAGCCCGGGGGTCTTAGCAACTAATGAAAAACTGTTTTTT,CASSPGVLATNEKLFF,few,NA,TRBV5-6,TRBJ1-4
TGCGCCAGCAGCTTTACCACAGGTCTTGAGGCTTTCTTT,CASSFTTGLEAFF,NA,NA,TRBV5-1,TRBJ1-1
TGTGCCAGCAGTTACGGGCTAGCGGAGCTCACAGATACGCAGTATTTT,CASSYGLAELTDTQYF,NA,TRBD2,TRBV27,TRBJ2-3
TGTGCCAGCAGCGTAGCAGGACAGGGGGCTGGAAACACCATATATTTT,CASSVAGQGAGNTIYF,NA,TRBD1,TRBV9,TRBJ1-3